Sequencing of this T cell receptor beta chain was carried out in a study of CD8 T cells in ankylosing spondylitis. Study results and limitations: Typical of ankylosing spondylitis blood, it appeared, was a TCR beta motif of several highly homologous variants. Prior work had noted some motif variants in reactive arthritis blood and synovial fluid. Relatively scarce in peripheral blood, disease-linked clones were CD8+.

In making TCR beta libraries, quantitative 5'-RACE with molecular barcodes was used. Using its own MiXCR run on the 5' RACE reads, TCRdb lists one record per CDR3 protein. The table shows more than 650,000 distinct CDR3 sequences, with about 11% occurring only once. Comments on this clonotype: Its antigen is currently unknown.

The sequence derives from a male donor with ankylosing spondylitis. Sequences were obtained from blood, either unsorted or a sorted T cell fraction (not recorded which).

The CDR3 DNA sequence: TGTGCCAGCAGCTTGGACAGACTAAACACCGGGGAGCTGTTTTTT. This codes for CASSLDRLNTGELFF. V usage is TRBV11-3 and J usage is TRBJ2-2, with D possibly TRBD1 on 6 matching bases. The germline gives CDR1 SGHNT, CDR2 YENEEA. V dropped 3 bases and J dropped 2 bases, with 10 bases sitting between them. The CDR3 spans 15 residues.